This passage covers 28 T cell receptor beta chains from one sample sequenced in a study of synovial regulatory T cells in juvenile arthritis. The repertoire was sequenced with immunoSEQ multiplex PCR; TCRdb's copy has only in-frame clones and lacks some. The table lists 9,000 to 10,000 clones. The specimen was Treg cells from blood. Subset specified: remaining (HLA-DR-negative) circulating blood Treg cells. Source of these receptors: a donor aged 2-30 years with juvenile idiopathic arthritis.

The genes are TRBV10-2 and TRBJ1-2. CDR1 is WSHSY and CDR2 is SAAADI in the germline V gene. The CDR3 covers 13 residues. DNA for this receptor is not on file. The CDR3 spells CASSEVQWEGYTF.

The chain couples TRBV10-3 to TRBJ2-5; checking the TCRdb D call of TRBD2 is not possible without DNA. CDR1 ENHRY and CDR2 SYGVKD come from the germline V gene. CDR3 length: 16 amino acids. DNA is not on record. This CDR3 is CAISDPGLGKKETQYF.

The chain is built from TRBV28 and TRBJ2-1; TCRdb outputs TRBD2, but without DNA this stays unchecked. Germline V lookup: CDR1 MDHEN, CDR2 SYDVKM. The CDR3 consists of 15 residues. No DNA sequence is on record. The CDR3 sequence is CASSRLAGPYNEQFF.

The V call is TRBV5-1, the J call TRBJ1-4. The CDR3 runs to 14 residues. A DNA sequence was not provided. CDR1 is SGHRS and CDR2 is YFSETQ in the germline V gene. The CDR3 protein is CASSLGRLNEKLFF.

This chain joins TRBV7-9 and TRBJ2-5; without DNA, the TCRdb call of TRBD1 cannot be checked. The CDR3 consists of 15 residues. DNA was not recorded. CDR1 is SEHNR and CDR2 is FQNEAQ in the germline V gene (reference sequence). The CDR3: CASSPIGTGKETQYF.

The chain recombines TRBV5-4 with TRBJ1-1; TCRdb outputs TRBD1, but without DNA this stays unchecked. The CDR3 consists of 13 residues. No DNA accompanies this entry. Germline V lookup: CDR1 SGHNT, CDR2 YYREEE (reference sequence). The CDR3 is CASSGQYSTEAFF.

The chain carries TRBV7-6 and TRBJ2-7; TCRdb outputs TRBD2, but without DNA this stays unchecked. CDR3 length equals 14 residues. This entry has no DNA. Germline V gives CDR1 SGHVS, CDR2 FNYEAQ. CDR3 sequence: CASSLEGLTGEQYF.

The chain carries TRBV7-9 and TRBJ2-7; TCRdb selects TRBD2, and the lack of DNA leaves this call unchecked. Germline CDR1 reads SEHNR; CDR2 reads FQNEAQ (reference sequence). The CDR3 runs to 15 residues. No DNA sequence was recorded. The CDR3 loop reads CASSYGTGPGQVQYF.

The chain's CDR3 is CASSSSNGTAGRSTDTQYF. The chain couples TRBV7-7 to TRBJ2-3. The germline gives CDR1 SSHAT, CDR2 FNYEAQ (reference sequence). The CDR3 runs to 19 residues. DNA for this receptor is not on file.

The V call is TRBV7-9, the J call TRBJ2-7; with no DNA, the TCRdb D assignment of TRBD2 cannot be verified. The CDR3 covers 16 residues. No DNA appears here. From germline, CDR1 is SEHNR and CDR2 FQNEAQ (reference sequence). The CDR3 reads CASSLVGPRMRDEQYF.

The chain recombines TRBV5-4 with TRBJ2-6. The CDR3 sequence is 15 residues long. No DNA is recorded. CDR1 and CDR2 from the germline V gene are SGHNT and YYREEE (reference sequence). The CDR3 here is CASSLGFFGANVLTF.

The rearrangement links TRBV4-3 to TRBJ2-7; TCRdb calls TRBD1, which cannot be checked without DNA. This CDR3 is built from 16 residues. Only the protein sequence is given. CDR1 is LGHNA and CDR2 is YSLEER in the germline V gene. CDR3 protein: CASSQGLGQGAFEQYF.

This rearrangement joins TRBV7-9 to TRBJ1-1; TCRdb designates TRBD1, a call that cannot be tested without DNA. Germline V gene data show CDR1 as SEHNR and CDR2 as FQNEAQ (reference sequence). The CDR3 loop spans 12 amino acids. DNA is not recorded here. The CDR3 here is CASSVRVTEAFF.

The CDR3 spells CAIKPDRGSYEQYF. The genes are TRBV10-3 and TRBJ2-7; the D call of TRBD1 rests on TCRdb alone, since no DNA is present to check it. Germline V gene sequence: CDR1 ENHRY, CDR2 SYGVKD. CDR3 length equals 14 residues. No DNA is given.

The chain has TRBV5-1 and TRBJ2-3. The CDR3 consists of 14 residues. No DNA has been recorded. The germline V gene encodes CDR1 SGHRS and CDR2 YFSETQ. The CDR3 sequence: CASSWSGSTDTQYF.

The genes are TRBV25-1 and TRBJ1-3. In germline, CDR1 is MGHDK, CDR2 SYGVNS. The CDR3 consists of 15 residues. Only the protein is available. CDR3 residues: CASSESGGSGNTIYF.

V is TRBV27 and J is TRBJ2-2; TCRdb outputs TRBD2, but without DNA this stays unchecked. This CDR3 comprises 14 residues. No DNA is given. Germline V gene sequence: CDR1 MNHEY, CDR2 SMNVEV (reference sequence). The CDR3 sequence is CASSSGLAAGELFF.

This CDR3 is CARSNKTEPTRNTEAFF. The V and J genes are TRBV5-3 and TRBJ1-1; the TCRdb D gene call, TRBD1, has no DNA to confirm it. TRBV5-3 is labeled an ORF, and its function is uncertain. This CDR3 has 17 amino acids. The coding DNA is unavailable.

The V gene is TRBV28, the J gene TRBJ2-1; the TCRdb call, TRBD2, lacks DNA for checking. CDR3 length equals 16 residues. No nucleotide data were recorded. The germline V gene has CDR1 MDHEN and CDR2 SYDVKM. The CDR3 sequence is CASSLGVSGRYYEQFF.

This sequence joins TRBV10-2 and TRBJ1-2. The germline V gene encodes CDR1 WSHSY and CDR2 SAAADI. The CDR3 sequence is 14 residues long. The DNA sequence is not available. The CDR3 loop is CASRDDREGYGYTF.

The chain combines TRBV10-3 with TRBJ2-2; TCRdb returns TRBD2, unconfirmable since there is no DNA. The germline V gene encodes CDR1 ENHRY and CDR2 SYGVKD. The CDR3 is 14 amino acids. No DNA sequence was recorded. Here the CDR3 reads CAISFERNTGELFF.

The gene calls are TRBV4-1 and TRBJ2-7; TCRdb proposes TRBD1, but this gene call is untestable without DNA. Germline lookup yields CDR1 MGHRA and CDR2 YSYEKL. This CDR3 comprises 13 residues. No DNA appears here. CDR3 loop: CASSQGLAGKEYF.

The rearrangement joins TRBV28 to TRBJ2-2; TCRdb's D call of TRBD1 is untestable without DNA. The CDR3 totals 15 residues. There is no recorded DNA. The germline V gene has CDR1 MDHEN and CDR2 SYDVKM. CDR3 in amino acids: CASSLLGQGPGELFF.

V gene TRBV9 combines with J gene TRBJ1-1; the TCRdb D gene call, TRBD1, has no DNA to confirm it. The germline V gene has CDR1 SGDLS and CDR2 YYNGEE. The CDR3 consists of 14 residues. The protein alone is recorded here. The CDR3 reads CASSAGALNTEAFF.

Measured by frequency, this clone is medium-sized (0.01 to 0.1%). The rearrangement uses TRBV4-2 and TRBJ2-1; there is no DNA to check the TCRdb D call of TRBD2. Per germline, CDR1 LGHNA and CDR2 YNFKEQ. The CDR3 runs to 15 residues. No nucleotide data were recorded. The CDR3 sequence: CASSQGTSGANEQFF.

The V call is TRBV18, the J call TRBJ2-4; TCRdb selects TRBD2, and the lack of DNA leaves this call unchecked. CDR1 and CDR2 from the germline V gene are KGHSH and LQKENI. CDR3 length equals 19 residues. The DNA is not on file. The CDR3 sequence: CASSPLASGGNLAKNIQYF. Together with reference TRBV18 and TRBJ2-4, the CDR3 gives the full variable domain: NAGVMQNPRHLVRRRGQEARLRCSPMKGHSHVYWYRQLPEEGLKFMVYLQKENIIDESGMPKERFSAEFPKEGPSILRIQQVVRGDSAAYFCASSPLASGGNLAKNIQYFGAGTRLSVL.

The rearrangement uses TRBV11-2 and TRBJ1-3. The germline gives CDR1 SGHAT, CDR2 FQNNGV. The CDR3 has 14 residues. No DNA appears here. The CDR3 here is CASSPRVRGNTIYF.

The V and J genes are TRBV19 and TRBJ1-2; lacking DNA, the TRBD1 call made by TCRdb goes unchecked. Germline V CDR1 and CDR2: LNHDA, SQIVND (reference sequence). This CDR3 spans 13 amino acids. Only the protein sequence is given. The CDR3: CASQNRGTYGYTF.